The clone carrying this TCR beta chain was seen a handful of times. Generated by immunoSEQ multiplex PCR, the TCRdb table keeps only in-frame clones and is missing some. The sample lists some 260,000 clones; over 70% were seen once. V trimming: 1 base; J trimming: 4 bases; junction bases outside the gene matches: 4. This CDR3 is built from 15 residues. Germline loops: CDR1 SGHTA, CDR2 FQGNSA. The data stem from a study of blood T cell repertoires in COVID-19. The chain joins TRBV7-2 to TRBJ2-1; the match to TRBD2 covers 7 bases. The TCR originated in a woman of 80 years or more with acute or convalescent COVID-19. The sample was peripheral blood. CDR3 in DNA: TGTGCCAGCAGCTTAGATAGCGGGCAATACAATGAGCAGTTCTTC. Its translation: CASSLDSGQYNEQFF. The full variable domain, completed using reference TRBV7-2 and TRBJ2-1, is GAGVSQSPSNKVTEKGKDVELRCDPISGHTALYWYRQSLGQGLEFLIYFQGNSAPDKSGLPSDRFSAERTGGSVSTLTIQRTQQEDSAVYLCASSLDSGQYNEQFFGPGTRLTVL.